These 13 T cell receptor beta chains were all obtained from the same sample, sequenced in a study of T cell repertoires in cytomegalovirus infection. MiXCR, run by TCRdb on the reads, gives a single entry per CDR3 protein. The table has hundreds of thousands of distinct CDR3 sequences, approximately 24% seen once. The sample was CD8+ T cells from PBMCs. Receptors originate from a human donor in good health (CMV status not recorded). Some clones in this sample may be carry-over from other donors' samples.

This clonotype was detected only a few times. This rearrangement joins TRBV7-9 to TRBJ1-2; tentative D call: TRBD1 (6 bases). Germline CDR1 SEHNR, CDR2 FQNEAQ (reference sequence). The V end lost 2 bases, the J end lost 4 bases, and 14 bases lay between the germline ends. This CDR3 comprises 15 residues. The chain's CDR3 is CASSLIGGSLYGYTF. CDR3 sequence (DNA): TGTGCCAGCAGCTTAATAGGGGGTAGCCTCTATGGCTACACCTTC.

The chain links TRBV14 to TRBJ2-7, with TRBD2 identical over 10 bases. Trimming removed 4 bases from V and 2 bases from J; junction bases left unmatched: 5. The germline gives CDR1 SGHDN, CDR2 FVKESK. This CDR3 contains 15 residues. CDR3 protein: CASSPITSGAYEQYF. CDR3 DNA: TGTGCCAGCAGCCCAATTACTAGCGGGGCCTACGAGCAGTACTTC. Combining the CDR3 with reference TRBV14 and TRBJ2-7 gives the whole variable domain EAGVTQFPSHSVIEKGQTVTLRCDPISGHDNLYWYRRVMGKEIKFLLHFVKESKQDESGMPNNRFLAERTGGTYSTLKVQPAELEDSGVYFCASSPITSGAYEQYFGPGTRLTVT.

This clonotype showed up just a few times. The V and J genes are TRBV7-4 and TRBJ2-1; no definite D call. The germline CDR1 and CDR2 sequences are SGHVT and SQSDAQ. The CDR3 is 13 amino acids. Trimming removed 2 bases at V and 5 bases at J, with 7 bases between. CDR3 protein: CASSLNPNNEQFF. CDR3 nucleotide sequence: TGTGCCAGCAGCTTAAACCCCAACAATGAGCAGTTCTTC.

This clonotype was observed at least ten times. J is TRBJ2-1 and V is TRBV4-1; D is uncertain. This CDR3 is built from 18 residues. Germline assignment: CDR1 MGHRA and CDR2 YSYEKL. Trimming shortened V by 1 base and J by 1 base, and 17 bases separated the two germline ends. The CDR3, as DNA: TGCGCCAGCAGCCAAGGAACCCCTCCGGGTTGGTCCTACAATGAGCAGTTCTTC. Amino acid sequence: CASSQGTPPGWSYNEQFF.

This clonotype appeared many times. The rearrangement joins TRBV6-1 to TRBJ2-7; D perhaps matches TRBD1 (6 bases). Germline V gene lookup returns CDR1 MNHNS and CDR2 SASEGT. This CDR3 spans 15 amino acids. V dropped 5 bases and J dropped 2 bases, with 16 bases sitting between them. DNA for the CDR3: TGTGCCAGCAGTCTGGTCGCAGGGGTGGCCTACGAGCAGTACTTC. Translating it yields CASSLVAGVAYEQYF.

This chain links TRBV19 with TRBJ1-5; maybe TRBD1 (5 bases). V was trimmed by 0 bases and J by 6 bases, leaving 30 bases between them. CDR1 and CDR2 (germline): LNHDA, SQIVND (reference sequence). This CDR3 spans 21 amino acids. CDR3 protein: CASSIDQWARQTAWVRQPQHF. In DNA form, the CDR3 reads TGTGCCAGTAGTATAGATCAGTGGGCCCGACAGACAGCCTGGGTCCGTCAGCCCCAGCATTTT.

In its sample, this clonotype was seen many times. V and J are TRBV27 and TRBJ1-2, with a tentative D call TRBD1 (5 bases). Germline assignment: CDR1 MNHEY and CDR2 SMNVEV (reference sequence). Trimming pared 1 base from V and 2 bases from J, leaving 8 bases between. CDR3 size: 14 residues. CDR3 DNA sequence: TGTGCCAGCAGTTTATGGGCAGGGAACTATGGCTACACCTTC. Protein sequence: CASSLWAGNYGYTF.

This clonotype came up many times. One junction end disagrees with the germline gene, perhaps due to a read error. The CDR3 coding sequence is TGTGCCAGCAGCCCCTGGCGGGCGAATACCGGGGAGCTGTTTTTT. Encoded protein: CASSPWRANTGELFF. V gene TRBV11-3 combines with J gene TRBJ2-2; TRBD2 might be the D (5 bases). Germline loops: CDR1 SGHNT, CDR2 YENEEA. CDR3 length: 15 amino acids.

Many counts were recorded for this clonotype. The gene calls are TRBV7-8 and TRBJ2-7; possible D gene TRBD2, 6 bases. V lost 4 bases and J 6 bases, leaving 16 bases between the germline ends. This CDR3 has 14 amino acids. CDR1 and CDR2 (germline): SGHVS, FQNEAQ. The CDR3 spells CASSSGRREIEQYV. The CDR3 DNA reads TGTGCCAGCAGCTCAGGGCGCCGGGAGATCGAGCAGTACGTC.

Turning to this clonotype: One end of the junction is discordant with germline, which a read error may explain. This chain links TRBV28 with TRBJ1-1; D might be TRBD1 (5 bases). CDR3 length equals 21 residues. Germline V gene lookup returns CDR1 MDHEN and CDR2 SYDVKM. The CDR3 DNA reads as TGTGCCAGTAGTTTACAACCCGGGACCCTTCGAAGAGTTAAGGTGAACACTGAAGCTTTCTTT. The encoded protein is CASSLQPGTLRRVKVNTEAFF.

There are many counts of this clonotype. The chain carries TRBV4-2 and TRBJ2-1; D uncertain. The CDR3 totals 13 residues. Germline V gives CDR1 LGHNA, CDR2 YNFKEQ. V was pared by 5 bases and J by 12 bases, with 17 bases between. CDR3 sequence (DNA): TGTGCCAGCAGCGAGGCTGGTCCTCTCGGGCAGTTCTTC. This gives the protein CASSEAGPLGQFF.

A few counts support this clonotype. This chain uses TRBV2 with TRBJ2-2; D may be TRBD1 or TRBD2 (5 bases each). Germline assignment: CDR1 SNHLY and CDR2 FYNNEI. This CDR3 has 14 residues. Trimming removed 7 bases from V and 0 bases from J, with 9 bases in between. CDR3: CASIRGANTGELFF. In DNA, the CDR3 is TGTGCCAGCATCCGGGGCGCGAACACCGGGGAGCTGTTTTTT.

This clonotype was picked up a small number of times. This sequence joins TRBV24-1 and TRBJ2-1, with D possibly TRBD1 on 5 matching bases. The V and J ends lost 4 bases and 2 bases respectively, with 8 bases between them. CDR3 length equals 14 residues. Germline V gene data show CDR1 as KGHDR and CDR2 as SFDVKD. CDR3 in amino acids: CATSDLGPYNEQFF. In nucleotides, the CDR3 is TGTGCCACCAGTGACCTGGGGCCCTACAATGAGCAGTTCTTC.